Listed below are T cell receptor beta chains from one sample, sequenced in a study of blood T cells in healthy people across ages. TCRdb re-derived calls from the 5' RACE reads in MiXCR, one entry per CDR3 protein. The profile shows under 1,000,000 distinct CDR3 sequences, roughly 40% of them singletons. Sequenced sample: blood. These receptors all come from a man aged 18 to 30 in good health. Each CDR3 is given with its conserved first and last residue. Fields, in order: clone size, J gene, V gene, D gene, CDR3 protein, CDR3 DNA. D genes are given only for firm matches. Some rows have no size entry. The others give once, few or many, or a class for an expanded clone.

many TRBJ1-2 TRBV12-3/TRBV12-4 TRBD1 CASSPGQGVLYGYTF TGTGCCAGCAGCCCGGGACAGGGGGTTCTCTATGGCTACACCTTC
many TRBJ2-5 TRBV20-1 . CSARDDLGPKETQYF TGCAGTGCTAGAGATGACCTCGGACCCAAAGAGACCCAGTACTTC
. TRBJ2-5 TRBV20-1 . CSASFLLRGTTANEQYF TGCAGTGCTAGCTTCCTCTTGAGAGGGACAACCGCCAATGAGCAGTACTTC
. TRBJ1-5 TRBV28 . CASSLRTFARTPRGQPQHF TGTGCCAGCAGTTTAAGGACGTTTGCTCGGACTCCCAGGGGTCAGCCCCAGCATTTT
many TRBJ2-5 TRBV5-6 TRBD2 CASSTGGGLEETQYF TGTGCCAGCAGCACGGGTGGCGGACTAGAAGAGACCCAGTACTTC
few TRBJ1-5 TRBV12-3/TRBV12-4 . CASSKRTENQPQHF TGTGCCAGCAGTAAGAGGACGGAGAATCAGCCCCAGCATTTT
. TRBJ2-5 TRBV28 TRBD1 CASSGPHRGETQYF TGTGCCAGCAGTGGCCCTCACAGGGGCGAGACCCAGTACTTC
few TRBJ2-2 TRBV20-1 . CSARESHSRGTGELFF TGCAGTGCTAGAGAATCACACTCCCGGGGGACCGGGGAGCTGTTTTTT
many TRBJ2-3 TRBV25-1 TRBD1 CASSDWDRDYTDTQYF TGTGCCAGCAGTGACTGGGACAGGGACTACACAGATACGCAGTATTTT
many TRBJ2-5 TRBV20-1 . CSARVSFEETQYF TGCAGTGCTCGCGTTAGTTTCGAGGAGACCCAGTACTTC